Each of the 10 T cell receptor beta chains below was sequenced from the same sample in a study of T cells in Graves' hyperthyroidism and ophthalmopathy. Amplification of TCR beta CDR3 regions used RNA as the template. The HTBI primer set drove a first-round RT-PCR of the TCR CDR3. TCRdb ran MiXCR on the multiplex PCR reads and lists one entry per CDR3 protein. The top ten clones hold about a quarter of a sample with 300,000 to 450,000 distinct CDR3 sequences, less than 20% of them seen once. The specimen was blood. The receptors originated from a woman in her late teens or twenties with Graves' hyperthyroidism that later progressed to Graves' ophthalmopathy.

The chain uses TRBV19 and TRBJ2-1, with 8 nucleotides matching TRBD1. Per the germline V gene, CDR1 is LNHDA and CDR2 is SQIVND (reference sequence). J lost 1 base, V lost 5 bases, and 7 bases had no gene match. This CDR3 region has 16 residues. Here the CDR3 reads CASSLSRGPSYNEQFF. The CDR3 bases are TGTGCCAGTAGTTTATCCAGGGGGCCATCCTACAATGAGCAGTTCTTC.

This clonotype was seen only a few times. The rearrangement links TRBV6-2 or TRBV6-3 to TRBJ2-3; D ambiguous. The CDR3 consists of 13 residues. Germline CDR1 reads MNHEY; CDR2 reads SVGEGT. The V gene lost 2 bases and the J gene lost 3 bases, with 6 bases spanning the gap. CDR3 sequence (DNA): TGTGCCAGCAGTTACGTTCGGACAGATACGCAGTATTTT. Amino acids: CASSYVRTDTQYF.

This clonotype was seen only a few times. CDR3 loop: CASSIETTVVYTF. The CDR3 DNA sequence: TGTGCCAGTAGTATCGAAACGACGGTGGTCTACACCTTC. This chain uses TRBV19 with TRBJ1-2; D unclear. The length of the CDR3 is 13 residues. V was clipped by 3 bases and J by 10 bases, with 15 bases between them. Germline-derived CDR1 and CDR2 are LNHDA and SQIVND (reference sequence).

This clonotype was seen many times. V gene TRBV20-1 combines with J gene TRBJ2-7, with D perhaps TRBD2 (5 bases). The CDR3 totals 15 residues. In germline, CDR1 is DFQATT, CDR2 SNEGSKA (reference sequence). The germline V and J ends were trimmed by 5 bases and 2 bases, with 19 bases remaining between them. The CDR3 region has the DNA TGCAGTGCTGCCTCACTTGGCGGGTTAACCTACGAGCAGTACTTC. This gives the protein CSAASLGGLTYEQYF.

This clonotype appeared many times. The chain carries TRBV3-1 and TRBJ2-7; a possible D gene is TRBD1 (6 bases). The CDR3 runs 14 residues. Between the trimmed V and J ends, which lost 0 bases and 3 bases, there was a span of 9 bases. Germline V lookup: CDR1 LGHDT, CDR2 YNNKEL (reference sequence). In DNA, the CDR3 is TGTGCCAGCAGCCAAGAGGGCAGGGGCTACGAGCAGTACTTC. Translation gives CASSQEGRGYEQYF.

This chain connects TRBV27 to TRBJ2-5; TRBD1 agrees at 9 bases. The CDR3 is 14 amino acids. The J segment lost 2 bases and the V segment lost 4 bases, leaving 2 bases of the junction unmatched. In germline, CDR1 is MNHEY, CDR2 SMNVEV (reference sequence). CDR3 sequence (DNA): TGTGCCAGCAGTTGGACAGGGGTGCAAGAGACCCAGTACTTC. Translating gives CASSWTGVQETQYF.

This chain joins TRBV6-5 and TRBJ1-5; possible D gene TRBD1, 5 bases. The CDR3 runs to 15 residues. Per germline, CDR1 MNHEY and CDR2 SVGAGI. V was cut by 0 bases and J by 3 bases, with 9 bases left in between. The CDR3 DNA reads TGTGCCAGCAGTTACTCGACTGGGGCCAATCAGCCCCAGCATTTT. Its protein is CASSYSTGANQPQHF.

A remark on this clonotype: A read error may account for a junction end that differs from germline. The CDR3 spells CASRGDSYERYF. The CDR3 bases are TGTGCCAGCAGGGGGGACAGCTACGAGCGGTACTTC. V gene TRBV2 combines with J gene TRBJ2-7, with TRBD1 identical over 7 bases. Germline V gene sequence: CDR1 SNHLY, CDR2 FYNNEI. The CDR3 runs 12 residues.

This clonotype was observed many times. This rearrangement joins TRBV20-1 to TRBJ2-7, with D perhaps assigned TRBD1 or TRBD2 (5 bases each). Trimming removed 1 base from V and 0 bases from J, with 13 bases in between. The germline V gene encodes CDR1 DFQATT and CDR2 SNEGSKA (reference sequence). The CDR3 is made up of 15 amino acids. The CDR3 DNA reads as TGCAGTGCTAGAGGCCGGGACCACCCCTCCTACGAGCAGTACTTC. This sequence encodes CSARGRDHPSYEQYF.

This clonotype has a count of ten or more. This sequence joins TRBV7-8 and TRBJ2-4; D not resolved. The CDR3 runs 16 residues. Germline lookup yields CDR1 SGHVS and CDR2 FQNEAQ. V was trimmed by 5 bases and J by 0 bases, leaving 14 bases between them. The CDR3 is CASSPYTPLAKNIQYF. The CDR3 DNA sequence: TGTGCCAGCAGCCCCTATACCCCACTAGCCAAAAACATTCAGTACTTC.